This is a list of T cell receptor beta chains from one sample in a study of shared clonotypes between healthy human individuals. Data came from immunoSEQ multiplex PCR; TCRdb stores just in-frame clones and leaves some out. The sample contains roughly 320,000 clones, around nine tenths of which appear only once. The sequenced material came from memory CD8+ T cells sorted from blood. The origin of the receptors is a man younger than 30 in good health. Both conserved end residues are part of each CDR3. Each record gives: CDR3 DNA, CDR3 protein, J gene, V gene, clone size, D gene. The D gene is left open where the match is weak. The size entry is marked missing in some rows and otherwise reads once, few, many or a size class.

CDR3nt: TGTGCCAGCAGTTTATCGAGGGGGGGGAGCTCCTACGAGCAGTACTTC
CDR3aa: CASSLSRGGSSYEQYF
j_gene: TRBJ2-7
v_gene: TRBV27
abundance: NA
d_gene: NA

CDR3nt: TGTGCCAGCAGCGGACTAGCGGGCCCACCCGGGGAGCTGTTTTTT
CDR3aa: CASSGLAGPPGELFF
j_gene: TRBJ2-2
v_gene: TRBV11-2
abundance: NA
d_gene: TRBD2

CDR3nt: TGTGCCAGCAGTGACTCGCCGGGGGACTTAAATGAAAAACTGTTTTTT
CDR3aa: CASSDSPGDLNEKLFF
j_gene: TRBJ1-4
v_gene: TRBV6-4
abundance: NA
d_gene: NA

CDR3nt: TGTGCCAGCAGCTTGTCTGGACAAGCCTACGAGCAGTACTTC
CDR3aa: CASSLSGQAYEQYF
j_gene: TRBJ2-7
v_gene: TRBV5-6
abundance: NA
d_gene: NA

CDR3nt: TGTGCCAGCAGCTACGGCGCAGAGGGGTTCTATGGCTACACCTTC
CDR3aa: CASSYGAEGFYGYTF
j_gene: TRBJ1-2
v_gene: TRBV11-2
abundance: NA
d_gene: NA

CDR3nt: TGTGCCAGCAGACGGACAGGGCGTAACTATGGCTACACCTTC
CDR3aa: CASRRTGRNYGYTF
j_gene: TRBJ1-2
v_gene: TRBV14
abundance: once
d_gene: TRBD1

CDR3nt: TGTGCCAGCGGGCCCGAGACAGCAGCTTGGGTGAACACTGAAGCTTTCTTT
CDR3aa: CASGPETAAWVNTEAFF
j_gene: TRBJ1-1
v_gene: TRBV11-2
abundance: NA
d_gene: NA

CDR3nt: TGTGCCAGTAGTATAACGTACGGGGCCTACGAGCAGTACTTC
CDR3aa: CASSITYGAYEQYF
j_gene: TRBJ2-7
v_gene: TRBV19
abundance: NA
d_gene: NA

CDR3nt: TGTGCCAGCAGCCTCAACCCTGCCGAGCAGTACTTC
CDR3aa: CASSLNPAEQYF
j_gene: TRBJ2-7
v_gene: TRBV5-6
abundance: NA
d_gene: NA

CDR3nt: TGTGCCAGCATTCGGGACAGGGAAACTGAAGCTTTCTTT
CDR3aa: CASIRDRETEAFF
j_gene: TRBJ1-1
v_gene: TRBV2
abundance: NA
d_gene: TRBD1

CDR3nt: TGTGCCAGCAGCCTACAGGGGGCCGGCAATCAGCCCCAGCATTTT
CDR3aa: CASSLQGAGNQPQHF
j_gene: TRBJ1-5
v_gene: TRBV6-5
abundance: NA
d_gene: TRBD1

CDR3nt: TGTGCCAGCGAGTCCACCTCATTCGAAGCGAACTATGGCTACACCTTC
CDR3aa: CASESTSFEANYGYTF
j_gene: TRBJ1-2
v_gene: TRBV7-9
abundance: few
d_gene: NA

CDR3nt: TGCGCCAGCAGCCGACAGGGGCGGTTAGAGCCCCAGCATTTT
CDR3aa: CASSRQGRLEPQHF
j_gene: TRBJ1-5
v_gene: TRBV23-1
abundance: NA
d_gene: TRBD1

CDR3nt: TGTGCCAGCCTTAGCGGGGGATTTAGCACAGATACGCAGTATTTT
CDR3aa: CASLSGGFSTDTQYF
j_gene: TRBJ2-3
v_gene: TRBV7-2
abundance: NA
d_gene: TRBD2

CDR3nt: TGCGCCAGCAGTGAGGCTGGACTAGCGGGTTTCAATGAGCAGTTCTTC
CDR3aa: CASSEAGLAGFNEQFF
j_gene: TRBJ2-1
v_gene: TRBV10-1
abundance: NA
d_gene: TRBD2

CDR3nt: TGTGCCATCAGTGAGAAAATAGCGGGGGGAGGAGAAGAGACCCAGTACTTC
CDR3aa: CAISEKIAGGGEETQYF
j_gene: TRBJ2-5
v_gene: TRBV10-3
abundance: NA
d_gene: TRBD2

CDR3nt: TGTGCCATCAGTGAGTTGGCCATCCAGGGCACCGGGGAGCTGTTTTTT
CDR3aa: CAISELAIQGTGELFF
j_gene: TRBJ2-2
v_gene: TRBV10-3
abundance: NA
d_gene: NA

CDR3nt: TGCAGTGCCCTAATGTACGAGCAGTACTTC
CDR3aa: CSALMYEQYF
j_gene: TRBJ2-7
v_gene: TRBV20-1
abundance: once
d_gene: NA

CDR3nt: TGTGCCAGCAGCGGGCGTACCATTGACACCATATATTTT
CDR3aa: CASSGRTIDTIYF
j_gene: TRBJ1-3
v_gene: TRBV7-9
abundance: NA
d_gene: NA

CDR3nt: TGTGCCAGCAGCAGGACAGGGTCCCACGAGCAGTACTTC
CDR3aa: CASSRTGSHEQYF
j_gene: TRBJ2-7
v_gene: TRBV11-1
abundance: once
d_gene: TRBD1

CDR3nt: TGTGCCAGCAGTTTTAATGGGGGCACGGATCAGCCCCAGCATTTT
CDR3aa: CASSFNGGTDQPQHF
j_gene: TRBJ1-5
v_gene: TRBV27
abundance: NA
d_gene: NA

CDR3nt: TGTGCCACGGGAGAGGGACCCACTGAAGCTTTCTTT
CDR3aa: CATGEGPTEAFF
j_gene: TRBJ1-1
v_gene: TRBV2
abundance: NA
d_gene: NA

CDR3nt: TGTGCCATCAGTGATAGGGGGTTGGACACTGAAGCTTTCTTT
CDR3aa: CAISDRGLDTEAFF
j_gene: TRBJ1-1
v_gene: TRBV10-3
abundance: NA
d_gene: NA

CDR3nt: TGTGCCAGCAGCTTAGGGCAGGGTGTTCCCGGCGACTATGGCTACACCTTC
CDR3aa: CASSLGQGVPGDYGYTF
j_gene: TRBJ1-2
v_gene: TRBV7-9
abundance: NA
d_gene: NA

CDR3nt: TGTGCCAGCAGTTACATGGTCAGAAGCAATCAGCCCCAGCATTTT
CDR3aa: CASSYMVRSNQPQHF
j_gene: TRBJ1-5
v_gene: TRBV6-6
abundance: NA
d_gene: NA

CDR3nt: TGTGCCAGCAGCTCTAGCGGGAGGTCCTACAATGAGCAGTTCTTC
CDR3aa: CASSSSGRSYNEQFF
j_gene: TRBJ2-1
v_gene: TRBV7-9
abundance: NA
d_gene: TRBD2